These 30 T cell receptor beta chains were sequenced from one sample in a study of T cells in localized non-small cell lung cancer. The protocol was immunoSEQ multiplex PCR, while the TCRdb copy is restricted to in-frame clones and leaves out a portion. Altogether some 25,000 clones are present, less than 95% being singletons, with the ten largest covering about 4.4%. The starting material was peripheral blood, obtained before any cancer treatment. The receptors come from a female donor at least 60 years old with stage II squamous cell lung carcinoma.

This chain uses TRBV19 with TRBJ1-1; D is unresolved. The CDR3 is made up of 13 amino acids. Per germline, CDR1 LNHDA and CDR2 SQIVND (reference sequence). V gave up 3 bases and J gave up 2 bases, with 7 bases separating them. CDR3 loop: CASSMRKNTEAFF. The DNA of the CDR3 is TGTGCCAGTAGTATGCGAAAAAACACTGAAGCTTTCTTT.

The genes are TRBV19 and TRBJ1-2; no definite D call. CDR1 and CDR2 from the germline V gene are LNHDA and SQIVND (reference sequence). CDR3 length equals 11 residues. V was cut by 6 bases and J by 4 bases, with 6 bases left in between. Written as DNA, the CDR3 is TGTGCCAGTAGCGCCGGCTATGGCTACACCTTC. Translating it yields CASSAGYGYTF.

The genes are TRBV5-1 and TRBJ1-6; 7 bases align to TRBD1. CDR1 is SGHRS, CDR2 YFSETQ, per germline. J was trimmed by 4 bases and V by 4 bases; bases with no gene match: 5. The CDR3 is 15 residues long. DNA for the CDR3: TGCGCCAGCAGCAAGGGACAGTCTTATAATTCACCCCTCCACTTT. Translated, it gives CASSKGQSYNSPLHF.

As for this clone: Germline is not matched at one junction end, which may reflect a read error. The chain employs TRBV7-7 and TRBJ2-3; D might be TRBD1 (7 bases). The germline V gene has CDR1 SSHAT and CDR2 FNYEAQ (reference sequence). This CDR3 is 14 amino acids long. The DNA of the CDR3 is TGTGCTAGCAGCCCGACAGGGACTTCAGATACGCAGTATTTT. Protein product: CASSPTGTSDTQYF.

Details on this clone: This sample also contains other DNA sequences that code for the same CDR3. The V and J genes are TRBV7-9 and TRBJ1-1; D gene uncertain. Trimming removed 2 bases from V and 2 bases from J, with 0 bases in between. Germline V CDR1 and CDR2: SEHNR, FQNEAQ (reference sequence). This CDR3 is built from 11 residues. The CDR3 sequence: CASSLNTEAFF. The CDR3 nucleotides are TGTGCCAGCAGCTTAAACACTGAAGCTTTCTTT.

This clone has just a few counts. The chain employs TRBV2 and TRBJ1-2; 8 bases are a match to TRBD1. The CDR3 is 14 residues long. CDR1 is SNHLY, CDR2 FYNNEI, per germline. Trimming cost V 6 bases and J 3 bases; bases outside gene matches: 6. CDR3 sequence reads: CASRPGQADYGYTF. CDR3 sequence (DNA): TGTGCCAGCAGGCCGGGACAGGCGGACTATGGCTACACCTTC.

The chain employs TRBV5-8 and TRBJ2-1, with 9 bases that match TRBD2. Germline-derived CDR1 and CDR2 are SGHTS and YDEGEE. Trimming cost V 0 bases and J 4 bases; bases outside gene matches: 14. This CDR3 region has 19 residues. The CDR3 loop is CASSLVIAGGPGVYNEQFF. CDR3 sequence (DNA): TGTGCCAGCAGCTTGGTCATCGCGGGAGGGCCAGGGGTGTACAATGAGCAGTTCTTC. The whole variable domain, remainder taken from reference TRBV5-8 and TRBJ2-1, is EAGVTQSPTHLIKTRGQQATLRCSPISGHTSVYWYQQALGLGLQFLLWYDEGEERNRGNFPPRFSGRQFPNYSSELNVNALELEDSALYLCASSLVIAGGPGVYNEQFFGPGTRLTVL.

CDR3 in DNA: TGTGCCAGCAGCCGATCATACCAAGAGACCCAGTACTTC. Its protein product is CASSRSYQETQYF. The V and J genes are TRBV5-5 and TRBJ2-5; D not resolved. The length of the CDR3 is 13 residues. Germline-derived CDR1 and CDR2 are SGHKS and YYEKEE (reference sequence). V gave up 4 bases and J gave up 0 bases, with 7 bases separating them.

The rearrangement links TRBV15 to TRBJ2-3; 7 nucleotides line up with TRBD1. CDR1 LNHNV and CDR2 YYDKDF come from the germline V gene (reference sequence). V trimming: 0 bases; J trimming: 0 bases; junction bases outside the gene matches: 6. The length of the CDR3 is 17 residues. This CDR3 reads CATSRDSLDRSTDTQYF. The CDR3 bases are TGTGCCACCAGCAGAGATTCATTGGACAGGAGCACAGATACGCAGTATTTT.

The chain couples TRBV5-1 to TRBJ2-7; no definite D call. This CDR3 is built from 12 residues. The germline CDR1 and CDR2 sequences are SGHRS and YFSETQ. V dropped 3 bases and J dropped 0 bases, with 4 bases sitting between them. DNA for the CDR3: TGCGCCAGCAGCTGGAGCTCCTACGAGCAGTACTTC. Translated, it gives CASSWSSYEQYF. The variable domain in full, with the rest retrieved from reference TRBV5-1 and TRBJ2-7, is KAGVTQTPRYLIKTRGQQVTLSCSPISGHRSVSWYQQTPGQGLQFLFEYFSETQRNKGNFPGRFSGRQFSNSRSEMNVSTLELGDSALYLCASSWSSYEQYFGPGTRLTVT.

Only one count was recorded for this clone. The chain links TRBV18 to TRBJ1-1, with 7 bases aligning to TRBD1. The CDR3 extends over 13 amino acids. Germline CDR1 KGHSH, CDR2 LQKENI. After removal of 8 bases from V and 1 base from J, the junction contained 4 bases not matched to a gene. The CDR3 bases are TGTGCCAGCCGTAGACAGGGGAACACTGAAGCTTTCTTT. Translated: CASRRQGNTEAFF.

The chain links TRBV30 to TRBJ2-1, with 9 bases that match TRBD1. Per germline, CDR1 GTSNPN and CDR2 SVGIG (reference sequence). J was trimmed by 4 bases and V by 2 bases; bases with no gene match: 6. The CDR3 has 15 amino acids. The CDR3, as DNA: TGTGCCTGGAGTCTCCCGGGACAGGGTTACAATGAGCAGTTCTTC. This codes for CAWSLPGQGYNEQFF. The full variable domain, with the rest looked up from reference TRBV30 and TRBJ2-1, is SQTIHQWPATLVQPVGSPLSLECTVEGTSNPNLYWYRQAAGRGLQLLFYSVGIGQISSEVPQNLSASRPQDRQFILSSKKLLLSDSGFYLCAWSLPGQGYNEQFFGPGTRLTVL.

The rearrangement uses TRBV7-9 and TRBJ1-2; unclear D gene. The germline V and J ends were trimmed by 1 base and 4 bases, with 4 bases remaining between them. The CDR3 runs to 12 residues. The germline CDR1 and CDR2 sequences are SEHNR and FQNEAQ (reference sequence). CDR3 loop: CASSLGIYGYTF. The DNA for the CDR3 is TGTGCCAGCAGCTTAGGGATCTATGGCTACACCTTC.

CDR3 nucleotides: TGTGCCAGCAGCACAGGGGAGACCCAGTACTTC. Translated: CASSTGETQYF. V usage is TRBV7-6 and J usage is TRBJ2-5, with a weak D call TRBD1 (6 bases). The CDR3 is 11 amino acids. With 5 bases removed from V and 5 bases from J, the gap between germline ends came to 6 bases. CDR1 is SGHVS, CDR2 FNYEAQ, per germline.

The J gene is TRBJ1-5, the V gene TRBV28; weak D call: TRBD1 (5 bases). V lost 3 bases to trimming and J lost 3 bases, with 12 bases between them. The CDR3 is 15 amino acids. Germline CDR1 reads MDHEN; CDR2 reads SYDVKM. The CDR3 is CASSFSGGYNQPQHF. CDR3 nucleotide sequence: TGTGCCAGCAGTTTCTCCGGGGGGTACAATCAGCCCCAGCATTTT.

The chain recombines TRBV5-6 with TRBJ2-2; D is unclear. The CDR3 covers 14 residues. Germline CDR1 reads SGHDT; CDR2 reads YYEEEE. V lost 0 bases, J lost 6 bases, and 9 bases lay in between. The CDR3 region has the DNA TGTGCCAGCAGCTTGGGGGGATTGCCCGGGGAGCTGTTTTTT. Protein sequence: CASSLGGLPGELFF.

V is TRBV11-2 and J is TRBJ2-1, with no clear D. The germline gives CDR1 SGHAT, CDR2 FQNNGV. V shed 7 bases and J shed 9 bases, with 13 bases lying between them. This CDR3 has 12 residues. This CDR3 reads CASNFVLGEQFF. The CDR3 DNA reads as TGTGCCAGCAATTTTGTCCTCGGTGAGCAGTTCTTC.

The V gene is TRBV4-2, the J gene TRBJ1-5, with a weak D call TRBD1 (5 bases). The CDR3 loop spans 14 amino acids. Germline assignment: CDR1 LGHNA and CDR2 YNFKEQ. Deletions cut 1 base from V and 4 bases from J, with 8 bases between. CDR3 amino acids: CASSQVGANQPQHF. The CDR3 DNA reads as TGTGCCAGCAGCCAAGTCGGGGCAAATCAGCCCCAGCATTTT.

The V gene is TRBV7-9, the J gene TRBJ2-3; D remains ambiguous. The CDR3 is made up of 15 amino acids. Germline values: CDR1 SEHNR, CDR2 FQNEAQ (reference sequence). V gave up 6 bases and J gave up 2 bases, with 15 bases separating them. CDR3 amino acids: CASRDLGEPTDTQYF. The CDR3 region has the DNA TGTGCCAGCAGAGACCTAGGAGAGCCCACAGATACGCAGTATTTT.

As concerns this clone: This sample includes further DNA sequences coding for the same CDR3. The chain employs TRBV30 and TRBJ2-1; no firm D call. Germline CDR1 GTSNPN, CDR2 SVGIG (reference sequence). The CDR3 covers 13 residues. The V end was cut by 1 base, the J end by 3 bases, with 7 bases between. The CDR3 sequence: CAWSGVFYNEQFF. The CDR3, as DNA: TGTGCCTGGAGTGGAGTCTTCTACAATGAGCAGTTCTTC.

This chain uses TRBV7-2 with TRBJ2-1; 8 nucleotides align to TRBD2. V shed 1 base, J shed 10 bases, and the junction held 6 bases outside the gene matches. This CDR3 is 14 amino acids long. Germline V gives CDR1 SGHTA, CDR2 FQGNSA. The CDR3 spells CASSLGRGEYEQFF. The CDR3, as DNA: TGTGCCAGCAGCTTAGGGCGGGGGGAGTACGAGCAGTTCTTC.

V gene TRBV7-2 combines with J gene TRBJ2-1; TRBD2 matches at 10 bases. Germline V gives CDR1 SGHTA, CDR2 FQGNSA. Germline trimming cut 5 bases from V and 4 bases from J; bases unmatched to any gene: 5. The CDR3 has 15 residues. CDR3 coding DNA: TGTGCCAGCAGCCCCCCTAGCGGGGGTTACAATGAGCAGTTCTTC. This sequence encodes CASSPPSGGYNEQFF.

V and J are TRBV19 and TRBJ1-1; the D gene is possibly TRBD1 (6 bases). Germline-derived CDR1 and CDR2 are LNHDA and SQIVND (reference sequence). Trimming removed 6 bases at V and 1 base at J, with 9 bases between. This CDR3 is 13 amino acids long. The CDR3 loop is CASRDRTNTEAFF. The CDR3 coding sequence is TGTGCCAGTAGGGACAGAACGAACACTGAAGCTTTCTTT. The complete variable domain, with remaining parts taken from reference TRBV19 and TRBJ1-1, reads DGGITQSPKYLFRKEGQNVTLSCEQNLNHDAMYWYRQDPGQGLRLIYYSQIVNDFQKGDIAEGYSVSREKKESFPLTVTSAQKNPTAFYLCASRDRTNTEAFFGQGTRLTVV.

V gene TRBV2 combines with J gene TRBJ2-3; a weak D match, TRBD2 (6 bases). This CDR3 spans 14 amino acids. V was shortened by 7 bases and J by 2 bases, with 13 bases between the two germline ends. Germline V gives CDR1 SNHLY, CDR2 FYNNEI. The CDR3 DNA follows: TGTGCCAGCATGGAGGGGCCGAACACAGATACGCAGTATTTT. Translated: CASMEGPNTDTQYF.

The gene calls are TRBV7-2 and TRBJ2-2; 9 bases align to TRBD2. Trimming took 5 bases from V and 4 from J; bases not matched to a gene: 8. CDR3 length equals 16 residues. Germline assignment: CDR1 SGHTA and CDR2 FQGNSA. The CDR3 spells CASSSMAGGSTGELFF. The CDR3 nucleotides read TGTGCCAGCAGCAGCATGGCGGGGGGGAGCACCGGGGAGCTGTTTTTT.

The V gene is TRBV7-9, the J gene TRBJ1-3; D is uncertain. Germline V gene lookup returns CDR1 SEHNR and CDR2 FQNEAQ (reference sequence). This CDR3 has 17 amino acids. Trimming took off 1 base at V and 10 bases at J, with 23 bases between the two ends. In DNA, the CDR3 is TGTGCCAGCAGCTTAGGGTCCGGGCAGTCCGTCACCCGGACCATATATTTT. Protein sequence: CASSLGSGQSVTRTIYF. The full variable domain, its missing parts supplied by reference TRBV7-9 and TRBJ1-3, is DTGVSQNPRHKITKRGQNVTFRCDPISEHNRLYWYRQTLGQGPEFLTYFQNEAQLEKSRLLSDRFSAERPKGSFSTLEIQRTEQGDSAMYLCASSLGSGQSVTRTIYFGEGSWLTVV.

J is TRBJ2-7 and V is TRBV5-8; D gene unclear. The CDR3 sequence is 12 residues long. Germline V gene data show CDR1 as SGHTS and CDR2 as YDEGEE. Trimming cost V 1 base and J 2 bases, with 4 bases left between them. The DNA for the CDR3 is TGTGCCAGCAGCTTGATTCCCTACGAGCAGTACTTC. Amino acid sequence: CASSLIPYEQYF.

In this sample, this clone turned up a few times. The V call is TRBV15, the J call TRBJ2-1; 8 positions agree with TRBD2. Per the germline V gene, CDR1 is LNHNV and CDR2 is YYDKDF (reference sequence). J lost 6 bases, V lost 0 bases, and 10 bases had no gene match. The CDR3 is 17 amino acids. The CDR3 DNA follows: TGTGCCACCAGCAGAGATCCAGTGGGGCTAGCGGGCAATGAGCAGTTCTTC. Translating gives CATSRDPVGLAGNEQFF.

The rearrangement joins TRBV6-5 to TRBJ2-5; no reliable D call. The V end was cut by 1 base, the J end by 3 bases, with 9 bases between. The CDR3 extends over 14 amino acids. Germline CDR1 reads MNHEY; CDR2 reads SVGAGI. CDR3 nucleotides: TGTGCCAGCAGTTACTTACACACTAAAGAGACCCAGTACTTC. This sequence encodes CASSYLHTKETQYF.

The chain joins TRBV19 to TRBJ1-4, with D maybe TRBD1 (5 bases). CDR1 LNHDA and CDR2 SQIVND come from the germline V gene (reference sequence). The V and J ends lost 6 bases and 0 bases respectively, with 11 bases between them. This CDR3 region has 15 residues. The CDR3 sequence: CASRGLLATNEKLFF. Here the CDR3 DNA reads TGTGCCAGTAGGGGACTGCTCGCAACTAATGAAAAACTGTTTTTT.